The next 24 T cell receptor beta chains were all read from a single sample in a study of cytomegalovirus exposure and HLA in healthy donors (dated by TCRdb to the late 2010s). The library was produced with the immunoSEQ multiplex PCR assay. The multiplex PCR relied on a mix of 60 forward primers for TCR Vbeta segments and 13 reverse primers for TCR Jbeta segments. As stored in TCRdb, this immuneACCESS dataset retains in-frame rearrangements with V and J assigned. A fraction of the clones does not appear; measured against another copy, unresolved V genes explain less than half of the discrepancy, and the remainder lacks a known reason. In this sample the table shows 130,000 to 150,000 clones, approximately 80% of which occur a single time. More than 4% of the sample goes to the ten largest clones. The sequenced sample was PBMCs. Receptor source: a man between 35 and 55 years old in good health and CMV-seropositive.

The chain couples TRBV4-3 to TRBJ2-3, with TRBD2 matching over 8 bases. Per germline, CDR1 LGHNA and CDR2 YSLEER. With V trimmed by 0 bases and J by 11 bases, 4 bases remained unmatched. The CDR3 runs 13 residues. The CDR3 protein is CASSQEGREGQYF. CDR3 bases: TGCGCCAGCAGCCAAGAGGGTCGGGAGGGGCAGTATTTT.

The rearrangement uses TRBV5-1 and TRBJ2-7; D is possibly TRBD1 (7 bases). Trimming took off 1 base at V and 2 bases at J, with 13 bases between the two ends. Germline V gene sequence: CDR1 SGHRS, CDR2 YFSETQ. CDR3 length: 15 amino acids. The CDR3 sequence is CASSLQGGITYEQYF. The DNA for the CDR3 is TGCGCCAGCAGCTTGCAGGGGGGAATCACCTACGAGCAGTACTTC.

CDR3 loop: CASSPAAVPGELFF. The CDR3 DNA reads TGTGCCAGCAGCCCCGCGGCGGTCCCCGGGGAGCTGTTTTTT. This chain uses TRBV7-2 with TRBJ2-2, with D unclear. Trimming took off 5 bases at V and 6 bases at J, with 13 bases between the two ends. The CDR3 covers 14 residues. The germline gives CDR1 SGHTA, CDR2 FQGNSA.

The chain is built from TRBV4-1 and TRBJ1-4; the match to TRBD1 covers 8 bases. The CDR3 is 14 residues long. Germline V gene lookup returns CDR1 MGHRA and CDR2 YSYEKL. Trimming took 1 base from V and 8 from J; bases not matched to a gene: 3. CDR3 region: CASSQAGGREKLFF. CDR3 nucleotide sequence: TGCGCCAGCAGCCAAGCAGGGGGCCGGGAAAAACTGTTTTTT.

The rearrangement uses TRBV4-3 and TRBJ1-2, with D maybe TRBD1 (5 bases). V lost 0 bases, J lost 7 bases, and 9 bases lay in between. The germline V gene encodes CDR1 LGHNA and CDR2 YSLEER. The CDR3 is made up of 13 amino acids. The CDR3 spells CASSQDRGTGYTF. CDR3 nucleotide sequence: TGCGCCAGCAGCCAAGACCGGGGGACTGGCTACACCTTC.

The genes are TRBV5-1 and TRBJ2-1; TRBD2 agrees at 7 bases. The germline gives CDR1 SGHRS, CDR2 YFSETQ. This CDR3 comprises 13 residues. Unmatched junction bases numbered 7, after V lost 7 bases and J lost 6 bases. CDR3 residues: CASGSGTVNEQFF. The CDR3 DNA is TGCGCCAGCGGGAGCGGGACTGTCAATGAGCAGTTCTTC.

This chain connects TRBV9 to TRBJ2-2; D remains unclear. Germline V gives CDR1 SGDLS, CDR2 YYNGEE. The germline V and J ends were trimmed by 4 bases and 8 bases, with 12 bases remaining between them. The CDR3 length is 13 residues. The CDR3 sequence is CASSNGPMGELFF. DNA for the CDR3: TGTGCCAGCAGCAATGGGCCGATGGGGGAGCTGTTTTTT.

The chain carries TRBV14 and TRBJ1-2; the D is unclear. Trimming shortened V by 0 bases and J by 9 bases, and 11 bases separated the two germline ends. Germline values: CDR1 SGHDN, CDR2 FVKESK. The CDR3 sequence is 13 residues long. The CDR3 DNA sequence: TGTGCCAGCAGCCAAGATCTGGCCAACCGCTACACCTTC. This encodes CASSQDLANRYTF. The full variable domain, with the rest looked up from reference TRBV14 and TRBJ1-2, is EAGVTQFPSHSVIEKGQTVTLRCDPISGHDNLYWYRRVMGKEIKFLLHFVKESKQDESGMPNNRFLAERTGGTYSTLKVQPAELEDSGVYFCASSQDLANRYTFGSGTRLTVV.

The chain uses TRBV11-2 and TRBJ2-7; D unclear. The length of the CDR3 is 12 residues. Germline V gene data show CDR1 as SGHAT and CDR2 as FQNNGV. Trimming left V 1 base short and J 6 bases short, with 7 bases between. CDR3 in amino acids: CASSLVGREQYF. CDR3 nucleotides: TGTGCCAGCAGCTTAGTTGGGCGCGAGCAGTACTTC.

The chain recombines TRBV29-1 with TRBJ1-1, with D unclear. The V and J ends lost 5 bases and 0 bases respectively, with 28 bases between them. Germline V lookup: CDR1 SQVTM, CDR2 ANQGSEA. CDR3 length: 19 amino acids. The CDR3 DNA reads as TGCAGCGTTACCCCTCCCGACAAGGCTGGAGGCCCCTTGAACACTGAAGCTTTCTTT. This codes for CSVTPPDKAGGPLNTEAFF.

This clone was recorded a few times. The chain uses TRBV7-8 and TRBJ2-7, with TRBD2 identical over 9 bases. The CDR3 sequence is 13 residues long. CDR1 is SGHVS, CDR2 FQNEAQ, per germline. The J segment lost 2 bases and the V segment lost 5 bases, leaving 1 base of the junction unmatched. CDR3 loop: CASSAGGPYEQYF. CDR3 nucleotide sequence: TGTGCCAGCAGCGCGGGGGGGCCCTACGAGCAGTACTTC.

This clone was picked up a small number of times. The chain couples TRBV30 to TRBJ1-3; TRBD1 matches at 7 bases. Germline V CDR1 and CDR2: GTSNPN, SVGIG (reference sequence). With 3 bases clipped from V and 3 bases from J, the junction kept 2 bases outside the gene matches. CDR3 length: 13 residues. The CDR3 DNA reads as TGTGCCTGGAGGACAGGGCATGGAAACACCATATATTTT. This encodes CAWRTGHGNTIYF.

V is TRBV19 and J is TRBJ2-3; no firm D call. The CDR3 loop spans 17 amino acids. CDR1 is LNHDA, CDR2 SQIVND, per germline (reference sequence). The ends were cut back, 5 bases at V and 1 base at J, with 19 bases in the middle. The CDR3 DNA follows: TGTGCCAGTAGTCCCCTAGGCTCCGCGGCCGGCACAGATACGCAGTATTTT. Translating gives CASSPLGSAAGTDTQYF.

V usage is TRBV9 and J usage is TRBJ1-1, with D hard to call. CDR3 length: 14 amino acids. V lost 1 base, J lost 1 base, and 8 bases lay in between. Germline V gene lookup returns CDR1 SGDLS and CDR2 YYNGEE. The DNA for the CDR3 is TGTGCCAGCAGCGTAACATCGCAGAACACTGAAGCTTTCTTT. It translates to CASSVTSQNTEAFF.

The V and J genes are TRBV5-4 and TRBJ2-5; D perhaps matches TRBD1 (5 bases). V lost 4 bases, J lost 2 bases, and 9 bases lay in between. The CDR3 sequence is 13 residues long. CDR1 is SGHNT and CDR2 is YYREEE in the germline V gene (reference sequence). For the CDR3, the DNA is TGTGCCAGCAGCCCACAGGAACAAGAGACCCAGTACTTC. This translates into CASSPQEQETQYF.

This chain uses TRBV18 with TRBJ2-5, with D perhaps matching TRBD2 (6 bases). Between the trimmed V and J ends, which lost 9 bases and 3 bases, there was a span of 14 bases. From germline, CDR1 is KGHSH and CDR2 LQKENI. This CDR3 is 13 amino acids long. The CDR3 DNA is TGTGCCAGTTACCGACTAGGGGAAGAGACCCAGTACTTC. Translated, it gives CASYRLGEETQYF.

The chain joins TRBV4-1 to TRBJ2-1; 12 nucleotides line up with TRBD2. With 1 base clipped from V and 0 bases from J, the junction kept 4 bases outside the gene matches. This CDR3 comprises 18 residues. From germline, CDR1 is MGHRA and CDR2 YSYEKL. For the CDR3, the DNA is TGCGCCAGCAGCCAAGGAACTAGCGGGAGGTCCTCCTACAATGAGCAGTTCTTC. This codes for CASSQGTSGRSSYNEQFF.

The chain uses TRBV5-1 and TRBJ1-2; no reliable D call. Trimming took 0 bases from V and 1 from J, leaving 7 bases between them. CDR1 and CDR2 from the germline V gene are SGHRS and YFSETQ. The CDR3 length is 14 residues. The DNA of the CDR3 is TGCGCCAGCAGCTTGGTAGGGAGTAACTATGGCTACACCTTC. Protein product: CASSLVGSNYGYTF. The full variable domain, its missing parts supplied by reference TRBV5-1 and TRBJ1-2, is KAGVTQTPRYLIKTRGQQVTLSCSPISGHRSVSWYQQTPGQGLQFLFEYFSETQRNKGNFPGRFSGRQFSNSRSEMNVSTLELGDSALYLCASSLVGSNYGYTFGSGTRLTVV.

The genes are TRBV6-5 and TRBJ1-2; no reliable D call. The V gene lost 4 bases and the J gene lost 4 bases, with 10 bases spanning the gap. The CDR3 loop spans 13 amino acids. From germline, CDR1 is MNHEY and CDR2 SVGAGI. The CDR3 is CASSFYRGYGYTF. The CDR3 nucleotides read TGTGCCAGCAGTTTCTATCGGGGCTATGGCTACACCTTC.

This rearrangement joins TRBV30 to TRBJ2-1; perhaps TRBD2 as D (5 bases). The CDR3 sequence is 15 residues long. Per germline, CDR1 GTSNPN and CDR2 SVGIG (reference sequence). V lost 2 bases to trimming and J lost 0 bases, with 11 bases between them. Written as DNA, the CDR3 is TGTGCCTGGAGTCCCTACGCGGGCTCCTACAATGAGCAGTTCTTC. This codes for CAWSPYAGSYNEQFF.

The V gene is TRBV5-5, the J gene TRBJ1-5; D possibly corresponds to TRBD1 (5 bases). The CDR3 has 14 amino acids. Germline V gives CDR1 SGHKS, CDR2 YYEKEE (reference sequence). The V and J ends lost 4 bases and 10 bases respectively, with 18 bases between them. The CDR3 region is CASSELQAGGPQHF. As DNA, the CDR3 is TGTGCCAGCAGCGAACTACAGGCCGGCGGTCCCCAGCATTTT. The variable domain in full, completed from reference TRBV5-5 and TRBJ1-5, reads DAGVTQSPTHLIKTRGQQVTLRCSPISGHKSVSWYQQVLGQGPQFIFQYYEKEERGRGNFPDRFSARQFPNYSSELNVNALLLGDSALYLCASSELQAGGPQHFGDGTRLSIL.

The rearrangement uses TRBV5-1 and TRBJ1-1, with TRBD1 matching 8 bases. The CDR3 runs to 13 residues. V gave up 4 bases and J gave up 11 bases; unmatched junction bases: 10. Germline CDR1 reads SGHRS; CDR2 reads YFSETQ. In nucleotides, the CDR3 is TGCGCCAGCAGCGTCTCGACAGGGGTGGTCGCTTTCTTT. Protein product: CASSVSTGVVAFF. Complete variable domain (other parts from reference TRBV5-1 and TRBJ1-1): KAGVTQTPRYLIKTRGQQVTLSCSPISGHRSVSWYQQTPGQGLQFLFEYFSETQRNKGNFPGRFSGRQFSNSRSEMNVSTLELGDSALYLCASSVSTGVVAFFGQGTRLTVV.

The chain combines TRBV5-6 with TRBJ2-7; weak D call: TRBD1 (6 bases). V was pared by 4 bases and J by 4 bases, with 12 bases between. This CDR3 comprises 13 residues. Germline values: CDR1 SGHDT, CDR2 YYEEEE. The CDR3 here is CASSLQGWYEQYF. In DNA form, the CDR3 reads TGTGCCAGCAGCCTACAGGGCTGGTACGAGCAGTACTTC.

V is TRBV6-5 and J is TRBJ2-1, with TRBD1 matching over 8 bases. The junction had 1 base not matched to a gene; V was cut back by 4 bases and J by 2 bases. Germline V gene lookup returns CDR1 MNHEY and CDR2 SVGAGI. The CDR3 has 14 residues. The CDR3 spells CASSSTGAYNEQFF. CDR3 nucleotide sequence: TGTGCCAGCAGTTCGACAGGGGCCTACAATGAGCAGTTCTTC.